This T cell receptor (beta chain) is drawn from a study of regulatory T cells in long-lasting Graves disease. The germline V and J ends were trimmed by 1 base and 5 bases, with 12 bases remaining between them. The CDR3 is 16 residues long. Germline CDR1 and CDR2: SEHNR and FQNEAQ (reference sequence). This clonotype was counted ten times or more. Arm-PCR with iRepertoire HTBI primers amplified the CDR3 regions for these TCR beta libraries. TCRdb reprocessed the multiplex PCR reads via MiXCR and lists one record per CDR3 protein. The data hold about 400,000 distinct CDR3 sequences, with about 16% observed a single time. As to time point: newly diagnosed GD, antithyroid drugs for less than 3 months. From RNA extracted from PBMCs, the TCR library was made.

The sample was peripheral blood mononuclear cells (PBMCs), taken at new diagnosis, from a patient treated with antithyroid drugs. This TCR came from a female donor with Graves disease. The chain links TRBV7-9 to TRBJ1-6, with D perhaps TRBD1 (5 bases). In DNA, the CDR3 is TGTGCCAGCAGCTTAGGACAGTTAACCAATAATTCACCCCTCCACTTT. Translation: CASSLGQLTNNSPLHF.